The next 5 T cell receptor beta chains were all read from a single sample in a study of cytomegalovirus exposure and HLA in healthy donors (dated by TCRdb to about 2017). Preparation of the library involved the immunoSEQ multiplex PCR assay. The multiplex PCR relied on a mix of 60 forward primers for TCR Vbeta segments and 13 reverse primers for TCR Jbeta segments. Drawn from immuneACCESS, this table holds only the in-frame rearrangements with V and J called that TCRdb kept. Clones are partly lost; checked studies trace under half to an unresolved V gene and leave the rest unexplained. Across this sample there are 170,000 or so clones, with about 80% seen only once. The ten largest clones represent 1% of the sample. Sequencing was done on a sample of PBMCs. The receptor source for this set is a woman in her 50s in good health and CMV-seropositive.

The chain uses TRBV7-6 and TRBJ2-2; D remains unclear. The CDR3 is 15 residues long. V gave up 1 base and J gave up 1 base, with 7 bases separating them. Germline lookup yields CDR1 SGHVS and CDR2 FNYEAQ. This CDR3 is CASSLELLNTGELFF. For the CDR3, the DNA is TGTGCCAGCAGCTTAGAGCTTCTGAACACCGGGGAGCTGTTTTTT.

This chain's CDR3 is CASSLSTGYSGANVLTF. The DNA for the CDR3 is TGTGCCAGCAGCTTGTCTACAGGATACTCTGGGGCCAACGTCCTGACTTTC. The rearrangement links TRBV5-5 to TRBJ2-6; D is perhaps TRBD1 (5 bases). CDR1 is SGHKS, CDR2 YYEKEE, per germline (reference sequence). V was clipped by 1 base and J by 0 bases, with 11 bases between them. The CDR3 totals 17 residues.

The V gene is TRBV28, the J gene TRBJ1-3, with D uncertain. The length of the CDR3 is 15 residues. The V gene's germline CDR1 is MDHEN and CDR2 SYDVKM. The germline V and J ends were trimmed by 4 bases and 1 base, with 11 bases remaining between them. The CDR3 sequence: CASSSAGFSGNTIYF. The CDR3 coding sequence is TGTGCCAGCAGTTCCGCCGGGTTTTCTGGAAACACCATATATTTT.

This chain's CDR3 is CASSPRTGVSSYEQYF. Written as DNA, the CDR3 is TGTGCCAGCTCACCCCGAACAGGGGTGAGTTCCTACGAGCAGTACTTC. The chain combines TRBV18 with TRBJ2-7; 7 bases agree with TRBD1. Looked up from germline, CDR1 is KGHSH and CDR2 is LQKENI. This CDR3 contains 16 residues. V lost 3 bases to trimming and J lost 1 base; unmatched junction nucleotides: 9. Variable domain in full (rest from reference TRBV18 and TRBJ2-7): NAGVMQNPRHLVRRRGQEARLRCSPMKGHSHVYWYRQLPEEGLKFMVYLQKENIIDESGMPKERFSAEFPKEGPSILRIQQVVRGDSAAYFCASSPRTGVSSYEQYFGPGTRLTVT.

This clone occurred once. In nucleotides, the CDR3 is TGTGCCAGCAGCGGTTGGACTTCGGACACCATATATTTT. Its translation is CASSGWTSDTIYF. The V and J genes are TRBV9 and TRBJ1-3; D is ambiguous. The CDR3 sequence is 13 residues long. Germline CDR1 and CDR2: SGDLS and YYNGEE. The V and J ends lost 3 bases and 8 bases respectively, with 12 bases between them.